This T cell receptor (beta chain) is drawn from a study of CD8+CD57+ T cells in acquired aplastic anemia. Study at large: When averaged, DNA from sorted CD4+ and CD8+ cells came to around 3.4 ug. General study points: The study found no significant CD8+ Simpson's diversity difference between patients and controls.

Researchers used genomic DNA as the template to profile TCR beta VDJ and CDR3. Via MiXCR, TCRdb re-called the reads, giving one row per CDR3 protein. The table shows around 250,000 distinct CDR3 sequences, with around 60% occurring only once. The CDR3 contains 16 residues. Looked up from germline, CDR1 is LNHNV and CDR2 is YYDKDF (reference sequence). The V and J ends lost 0 bases and 0 bases respectively, with 11 bases between them. This clonotype occurred many times. Its specificity is not known. The V gene is TRBV15, the J gene TRBJ1-1; D gene ambiguous. The sample consisted of sorted CD4+, CD8+, or CD8+CD57+ T cells (not recorded which) from PBMCs. This receptor was identified in a human donor with severe aplastic anemia or a healthy control (not recorded which). As DNA, the CDR3 is TGTGCCACCAGCAGAGATCTCGGGAGCATGAACACTGAAGCTTTCTTT. This gives the protein CATSRDLGSMNTEAFF.